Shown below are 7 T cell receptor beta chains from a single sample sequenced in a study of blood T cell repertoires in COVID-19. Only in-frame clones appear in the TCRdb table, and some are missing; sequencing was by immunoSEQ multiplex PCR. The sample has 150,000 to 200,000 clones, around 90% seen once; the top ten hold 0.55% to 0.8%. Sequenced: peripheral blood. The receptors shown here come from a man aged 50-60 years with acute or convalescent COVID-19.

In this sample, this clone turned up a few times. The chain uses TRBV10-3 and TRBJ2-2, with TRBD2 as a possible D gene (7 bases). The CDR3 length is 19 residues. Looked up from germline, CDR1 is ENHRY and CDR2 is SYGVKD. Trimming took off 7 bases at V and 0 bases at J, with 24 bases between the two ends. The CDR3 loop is CAIKRGGLPHFANTGELFF. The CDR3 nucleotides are TGTGCCATCAAAAGGGGGGGACTCCCTCACTTCGCGAACACCGGGGAGCTGTTTTTT.

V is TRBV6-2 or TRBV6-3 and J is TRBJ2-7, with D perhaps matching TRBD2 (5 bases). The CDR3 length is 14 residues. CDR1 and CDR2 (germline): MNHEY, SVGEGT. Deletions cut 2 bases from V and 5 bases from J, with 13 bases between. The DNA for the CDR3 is TGTGCCAGCAGTTACCTCAGAGGGTCGCACGAGCAGTACGTC. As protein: CASSYLRGSHEQYV.

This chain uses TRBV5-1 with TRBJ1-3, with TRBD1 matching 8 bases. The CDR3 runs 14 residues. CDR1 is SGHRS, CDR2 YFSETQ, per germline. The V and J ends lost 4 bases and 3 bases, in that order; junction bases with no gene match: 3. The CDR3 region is CASSRTGGGNTIYF. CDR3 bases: TGCGCCAGCAGCAGAACAGGGGGTGGAAACACCATATATTTT.

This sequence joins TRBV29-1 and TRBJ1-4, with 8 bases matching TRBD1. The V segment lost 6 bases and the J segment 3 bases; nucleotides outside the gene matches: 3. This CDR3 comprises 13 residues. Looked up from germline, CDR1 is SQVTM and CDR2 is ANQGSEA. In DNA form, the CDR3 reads TGCAGCGTCGCACAGGGGGCTAATGAAAAACTGTTTTTT. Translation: CSVAQGANEKLFF.

CDR3 DNA sequence: TGTGCCAGCTCACCACCGGGTGACGGGTATGGCTACACCTTC. Translation gives CASSPPGDGYGYTF. V gene TRBV18 combines with J gene TRBJ1-2, with no clear D. The V and J ends lost 0 bases and 5 bases respectively, with 10 bases between them. The V gene's germline CDR1 is KGHSH and CDR2 LQKENI. The CDR3 contains 14 residues. Full variable domain (remainder filled in from reference TRBV18 and TRBJ1-2): NAGVMQNPRHLVRRRGQEARLRCSPMKGHSHVYWYRQLPEEGLKFMVYLQKENIIDESGMPKERFSAEFPKEGPSILRIQQVVRGDSAAYFCASSPPGDGYGYTFGSGTRLTVV.

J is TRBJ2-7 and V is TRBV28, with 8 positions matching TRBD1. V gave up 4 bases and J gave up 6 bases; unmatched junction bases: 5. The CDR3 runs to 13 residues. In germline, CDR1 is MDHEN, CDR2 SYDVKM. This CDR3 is CASSSGQGGEQYV. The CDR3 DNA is TGTGCCAGCAGTTCCGGACAGGGAGGCGAGCAGTACGTC.

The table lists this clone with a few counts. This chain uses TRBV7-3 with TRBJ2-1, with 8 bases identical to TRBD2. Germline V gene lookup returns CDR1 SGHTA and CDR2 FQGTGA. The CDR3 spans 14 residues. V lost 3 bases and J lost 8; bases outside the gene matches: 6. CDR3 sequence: CASSFSPGGDEQFF. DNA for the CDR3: TGTGCCAGCAGCTTCAGCCCGGGGGGGGATGAGCAGTTCTTC. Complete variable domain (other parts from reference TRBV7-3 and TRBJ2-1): GAGVSQTPSNKVTEKGKYVELRCDPISGHTALYWYRQSLGQGPEFLIYFQGTGAADDSGLPNDRFFAVRPEGSVSTLKIQRTERGDSAVYLCASSFSPGGDEQFFGPGTRLTVL.